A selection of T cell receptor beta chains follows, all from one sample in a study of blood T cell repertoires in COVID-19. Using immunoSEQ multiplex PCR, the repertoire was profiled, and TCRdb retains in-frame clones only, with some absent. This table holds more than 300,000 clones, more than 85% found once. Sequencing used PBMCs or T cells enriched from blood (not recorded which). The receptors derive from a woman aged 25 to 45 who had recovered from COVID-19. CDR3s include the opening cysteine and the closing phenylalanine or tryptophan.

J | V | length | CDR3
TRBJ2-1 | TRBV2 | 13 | CASSPTGGGWRFF
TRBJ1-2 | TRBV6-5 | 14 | CASSWDRNSYGYTF
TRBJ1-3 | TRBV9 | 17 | CASSVEGAYLTGNTIYF
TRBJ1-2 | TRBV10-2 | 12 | CASSETGLGYTF
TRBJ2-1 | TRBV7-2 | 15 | CASSSTIAANNEQFF
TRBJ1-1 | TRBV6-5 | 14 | CASSNAGGRYRAFF
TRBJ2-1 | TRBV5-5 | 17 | CASSFRGGAQPYNEQFF
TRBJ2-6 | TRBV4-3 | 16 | CASSQLQGAGANVLTF
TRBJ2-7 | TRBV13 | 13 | CASSLAGGLEQYF
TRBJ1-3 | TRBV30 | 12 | CAWRGSGNTIYF
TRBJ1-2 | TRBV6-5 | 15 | CASSYSGRGLGGYTF
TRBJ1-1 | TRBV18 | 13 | CASSPRGGTEAFF
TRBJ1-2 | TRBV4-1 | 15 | CASSPTEQVLYGYTF
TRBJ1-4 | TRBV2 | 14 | CASRGQGVGEKLFF
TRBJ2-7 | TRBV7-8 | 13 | CASSLELAYEQYF
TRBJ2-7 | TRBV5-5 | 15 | CASSLVGTGGYEQYF
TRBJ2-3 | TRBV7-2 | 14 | CASSLARFTDTQYF
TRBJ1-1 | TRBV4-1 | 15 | CASSQEGGAGTEAFF
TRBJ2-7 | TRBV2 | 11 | CASRVGGEQYF
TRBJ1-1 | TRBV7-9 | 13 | CASSAEGNTEAFF
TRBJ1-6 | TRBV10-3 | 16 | CAISESASSYNSPLHF
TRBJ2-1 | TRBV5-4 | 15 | CASSLGGSGYNEQFF
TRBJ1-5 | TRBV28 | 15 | CASSFQQGVIQPQHF
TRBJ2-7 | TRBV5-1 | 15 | CASSLGSGFGAEQYF
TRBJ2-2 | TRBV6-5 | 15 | CASSYSVRGSGELFF
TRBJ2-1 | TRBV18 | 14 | CASSPRAGQNEQFF
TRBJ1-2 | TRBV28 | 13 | CASSLGGLYGYTF
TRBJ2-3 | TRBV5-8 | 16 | CASSRGQTTGGDTQYF
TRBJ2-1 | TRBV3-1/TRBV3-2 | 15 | CASRQTSGGFREQFF
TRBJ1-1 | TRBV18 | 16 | CASSPVLKDMNTEAFF
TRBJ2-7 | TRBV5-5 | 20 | CASSVEPDRGRNPSSYEQYF
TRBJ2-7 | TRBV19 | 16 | CASSIDTDRVVNEQYF